This T cell receptor beta chain came from a study of radiotherapy plus CTLA-4 blockade in lung cancer. Study background: Objective responses emerged in about 20% of patients, and roughly 30% attained disease control.

Generated by immunoSEQ multiplex PCR, the TCRdb table keeps only in-frame clones and is missing some. The table records tens of thousands of clones, 78% of them present only once. With regard to this clone: Its antigen is as yet unknown.

Those with chemo-refractory metastatic non-small-cell lung cancer were treated with focal radiation combined with CTLA-4 blockade using ipilimumab. V lost 3 bases, J lost 2 bases, and 10 bases lay in between. This CDR3 comprises 14 residues. CDR1 and CDR2 (germline): MGHRA, YSYEKL. General study findings and limits: TCR clones of tumor origin grew in blood after radiotherapy plus ipilimumab. Among reported predictors of response, early blood T cell clone dynamics with interferon-beta performed best.

The receptor's source is a human donor with non-small cell lung cancer who had stable disease on radiotherapy plus ipilimumab. The chain uses TRBV4-1 and TRBJ1-1; D remains ambiguous. The sample was peripheral blood, taken from a patient treated with radiotherapy plus ipilimumab. CDR3 residues: CASSHRGGNTEAFF. For the CDR3, the DNA is TGCGCCAGCAGCCATAGAGGTGGAAACACTGAAGCTTTCTTT.